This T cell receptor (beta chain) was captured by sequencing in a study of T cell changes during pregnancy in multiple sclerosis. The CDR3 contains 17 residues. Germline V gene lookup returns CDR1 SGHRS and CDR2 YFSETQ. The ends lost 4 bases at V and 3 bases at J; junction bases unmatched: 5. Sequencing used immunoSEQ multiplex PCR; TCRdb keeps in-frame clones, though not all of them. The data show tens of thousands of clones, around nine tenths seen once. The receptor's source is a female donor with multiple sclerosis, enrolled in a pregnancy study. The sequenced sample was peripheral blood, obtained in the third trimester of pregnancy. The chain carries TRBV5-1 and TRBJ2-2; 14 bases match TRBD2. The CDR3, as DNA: TGCGCCAGCAGCCAGGGACTAGCGGGAGAGGACACCGGGGAGCTGTTTTTT. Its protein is CASSQGLAGEDTGELFF.